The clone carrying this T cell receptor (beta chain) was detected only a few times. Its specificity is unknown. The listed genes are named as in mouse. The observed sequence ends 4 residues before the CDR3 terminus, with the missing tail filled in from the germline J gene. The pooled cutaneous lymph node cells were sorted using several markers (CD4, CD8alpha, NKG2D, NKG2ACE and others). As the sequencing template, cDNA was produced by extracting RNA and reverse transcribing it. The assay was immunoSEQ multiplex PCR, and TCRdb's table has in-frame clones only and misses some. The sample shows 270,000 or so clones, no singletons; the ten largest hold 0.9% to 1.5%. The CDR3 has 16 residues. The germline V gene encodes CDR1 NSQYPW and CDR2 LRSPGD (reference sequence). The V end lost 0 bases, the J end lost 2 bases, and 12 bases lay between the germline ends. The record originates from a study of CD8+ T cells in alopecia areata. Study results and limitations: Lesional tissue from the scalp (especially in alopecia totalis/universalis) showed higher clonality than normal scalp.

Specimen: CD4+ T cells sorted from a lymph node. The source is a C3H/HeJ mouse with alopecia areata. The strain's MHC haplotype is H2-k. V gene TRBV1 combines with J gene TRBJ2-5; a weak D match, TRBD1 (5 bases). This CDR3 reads CTCSADWAGFQDTQYF. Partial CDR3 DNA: TGCACCTGCAGTGCAGATTGGGCAGGGTTCCAAGAC. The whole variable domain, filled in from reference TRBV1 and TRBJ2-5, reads VTLLEQNPRWRLVPRGQAVNLRCILKNSQYPWMSWYQQDLQKQLQWLFTLRSPGDKEVKSLPGADYLATRVTDTELRLQVANMSQGRTLYCTCSADWAGFQDTQYFGPGTRLLVL.